This record concerns one T cell receptor beta chain sequence. The source of the sample is a study of blood T cell repertoires in COVID-19. Study-level information: There were acute and convalescent COVID-19 samples, and they came from the United States, Italy and Spain. Sample material is recorded as cDNA or gDNA derived from T cells, B-cell-depleted T cells, or PBMCs.

There are 14 residues in the CDR3. CDR1 SGHTA and CDR2 FQGNSA come from the germline V gene. Trimming shortened V by 2 bases and J by 7 bases, and 12 bases separated the two germline ends. In the study's own analysis: Reference gene primer amplification gave estimated nucleated cell counts. TCRdb keeps only in-frame clones here, not all; method: immunoSEQ multiplex PCR. V, J and clone size were drawn from that table, and D and trimming were deduced from the DNA. This table holds 300,000 to 400,000 clones, over 75% found once. The source is a human donor in a cohort sampled during active COVID-19. The V gene is TRBV7-2, the J gene TRBJ1-5; possible D gene TRBD1, 6 bases. Source material: peripheral blood. The CDR3 here is CASSLQRGGQPQHF. CDR3 DNA: TGTGCCAGCAGCTTACAAAGGGGGGGACAGCCCCAGCATTTT.